This TCR beta chain was captured by sequencing in a study of response to subunit inactivated influenza vaccine (dated by TCRdb to 2016 to 2019). Regarding the study in general: Deep quantitative T cell receptor repertoire profiling was used in the study to track responses to a trivalent subunit inactivated influenza vaccine.

Receptor libraries were prepared by RT-PCR. The data were produced on an Illumina HiSeq 2500. TCRdb reprocessing: public reads trimmed at Q25 with fastp, clones called with MiXCR, in-frame beta chains kept. Rows with a matching CDR3 protein are joined into one entry that keeps the most common DNA and genes. The sample table lists just under 550,000 distinct CDR3 sequences, roughly 25% of them with a count of one. The top ten hold 2.8% of the sample. Points on this clonotype: Its antigen remains unidentified. No base quality information exists; no much larger clone differs at one position.

Overall results and qualifications from the work: According to the authors, only a limited number of new T cells may be recruited by each seasonal influenza vaccination.

The germline V gene (reference sequence) supplies CDR1 DFQATT and CDR2 SNEGSKA. The CDR3 numbers 14 residues from cysteine through phenylalanine. The entry retains the CDR3 DNA only, 42 bases that are in frame from base 1. At the junction V is shortened by 0 bases and J by 8 bases, with 14 bases in between. Another study also made use of these data, one on T cells expressing NK-cell markers. The second investigation adds: TCR beta cDNA libraries were prepared using 5'RACE template switching, which introduced a universal primer site and unique molecular identifiers. TCR beta-chain repertoires were profiled in sorted CD3+CD56+NKG2C+, CD3+CD56+NKG2C- and CD3+CD56-NKG2C+ T-cell subsets from several donors. Among the eight sequenced donors, seven were HCMV-seropositive and one was HCMV-seronegative. To restrict sorting to alphabetaTCR-expressing T cells, an anti-gammadeltaTCR antibody was added in several experiments. In six donors, the dominant CD3+CD56+NKG2C+ clonotypes were among the top 10 CD8+ clonotypes and accounted for about 1.0-7.5% of CD8+ T cells. Those dominant clonotypes were again the most abundant among CD3+CD56-NKG2C+ cells in a few donors, at roughly 28.3-65%. Whether the expanded NKG2C-expressing T cell clones were specific for HCMV antigens was left unclear. The eight sequenced donors were randomly selected healthy volunteers, three men and five women. A commercial ELISA kit detecting HCMV-specific IgG in serum was used to determine HCMV serostatus. Peripheral blood mononuclear cells were isolated from blood by Ficoll density gradient centrifugation. Magnetic immunoseparation with Miltenyi isolation kits was used to isolate CD4+ and CD8+ T cells from PBMC. Synthesis of cDNA was primed from the TCR beta constant segment and was followed by two consecutive PCR amplification steps. Illumina HiSeq 2000/2500, MiSeq or NextSeq was used to sequence libraries as 2 x 150 bp reads. MIGEC was used to demultiplex reads and group reads by UMI, and MiTCR was used to assemble and quantify clonotypes. To exclude erroneous sequences, only TCR cDNA sequences supported by at least two reads were retained. Downstream repertoire analysis used the tcR package, and clonotypes were matched across fractions by CDR3 nucleotide sequence plus V segment. VDJmatch was used to annotate antigen specificity against VDJdb, with one amino acid substitution in CDR3 allowed.

The specimen was CD4+ T cells sorted from PBMCs, collected less than 13 days after vaccination. Recombination joined TRBV20-1 with TRBJ2-1; the D gene is unclear. The TCR originated in a man aged 50 to 59 who received an inactivated influenza vaccine. Donor details come from another sample of the same person, matched by shared clones. The CDR3 reads as follows: CSARDLRNTDEQFF. The DNA sequence is as follows: TGCAGTGCTAGAGATCTACGGAACACGGATGAGCAGTTCTTC.